A selection of T cell receptor beta chains follows, all from one sample in a study of shared clonotypes between healthy human individuals. The method was immunoSEQ multiplex PCR; TCRdb's version includes in-frame clones alone and lacks a portion of them. The sample shows around 600,000 clones, 85% to 95% of them seen only once. The sample taken for sequencing was naive CD8+ T cells sorted from blood. The receptors were gathered from a woman aged 25-40 years in good health. Both conserved end residues are trimmed from each CDR3. Each record gives: J gene, V gene, CDR3 length, CDR3 protein.

TRBJ2-2 | TRBV7-9 | 14 | ASSLLRTGVTGELF
TRBJ1-1 | TRBV11-3 | 11 | ASSSRVNTEAF
TRBJ2-1 | TRBV9 | 13 | ASSVGQGAGDEQF
TRBJ1-5 | TRBV27 | 13 | ASSPGTGGRQPQH
TRBJ1-5 | TRBV7-9 | 10 | ASSLQNQPQH
TRBJ2-7 | TRBV5-6 | 14 | ASSLAPTGTSYEQY
TRBJ2-7 | TRBV6-1 | 11 | ASSDPSGHEQY
TRBJ2-7 | TRBV6-1 | 12 | ASSEYRVAYEQY
TRBJ2-7 | TRBV11-2 | 12 | ASSLDLRPYEQY
TRBJ2-1 | TRBV7-9 | 14 | ASSHKGGSSYNEQF
TRBJ2-2 | TRBV5-5 | 12 | ASSHFGNTGELF
TRBJ2-3 | TRBV18 | 14 | ASSHAGRSATDTQY
TRBJ2-1 | TRBV9 | 11 | ASSVQGDNEQF
TRBJ2-1 | TRBV2 | 13 | ASEQGLSSYNEQF
TRBJ2-7 | TRBV4-1 | 13 | ASSPQAGIRYEQY
TRBJ2-2 | TRBV5-1 | 15 | ASSLDPGTANTGELF
TRBJ1-4 | TRBV27 | 10 | ASSHPGEKLF
TRBJ2-5 | TRBV7-7 | 11 | ASSWVYQETQY
. | TRBV9 | 12 | ASSPDRVGDEQY
TRBJ2-7 | TRBV4-1 | 11 | ASSPNDDYEQY
TRBJ1-2 | TRBV6-6 | 14 | ASSYSTEGYDYGYT
TRBJ1-1 | TRBV7-9 | 14 | ASSLGTFFMNTEAF
TRBJ2-7 | TRBV2 | 13 | ASSDPSGSSYEQY